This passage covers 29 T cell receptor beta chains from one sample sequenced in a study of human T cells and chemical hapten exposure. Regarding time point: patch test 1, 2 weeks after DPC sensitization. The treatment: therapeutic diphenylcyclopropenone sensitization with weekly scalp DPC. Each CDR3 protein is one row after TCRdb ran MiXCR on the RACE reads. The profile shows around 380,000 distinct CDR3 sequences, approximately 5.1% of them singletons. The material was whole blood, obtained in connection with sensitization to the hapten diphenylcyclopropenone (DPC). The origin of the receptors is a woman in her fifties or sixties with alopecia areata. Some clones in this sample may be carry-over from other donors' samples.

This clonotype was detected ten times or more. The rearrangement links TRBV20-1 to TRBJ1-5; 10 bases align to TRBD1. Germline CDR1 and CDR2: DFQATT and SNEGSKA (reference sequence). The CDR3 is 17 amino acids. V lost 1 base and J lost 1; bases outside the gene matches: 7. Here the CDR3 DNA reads TGCAGTGCTAGAGCTGACAGGGGGCGGGAGAGCAATCAGCCCCAGCATTTT. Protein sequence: CSARADRGRESNQPQHF.

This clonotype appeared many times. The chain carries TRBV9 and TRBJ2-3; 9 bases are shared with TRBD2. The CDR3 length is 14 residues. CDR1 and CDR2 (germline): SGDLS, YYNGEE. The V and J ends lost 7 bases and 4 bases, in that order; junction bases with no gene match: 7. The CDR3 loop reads CASQKAGGADTQYF. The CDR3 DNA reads TGTGCCAGCCAGAAAGCGGGGGGTGCAGATACGCAGTATTTT.

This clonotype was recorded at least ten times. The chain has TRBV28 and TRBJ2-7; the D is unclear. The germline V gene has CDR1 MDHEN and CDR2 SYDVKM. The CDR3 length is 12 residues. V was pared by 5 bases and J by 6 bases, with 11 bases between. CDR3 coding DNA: TGTGCCAGCAGTCCCCCTGGAAGCGAGCAGTACTTC. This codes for CASSPPGSEQYF.

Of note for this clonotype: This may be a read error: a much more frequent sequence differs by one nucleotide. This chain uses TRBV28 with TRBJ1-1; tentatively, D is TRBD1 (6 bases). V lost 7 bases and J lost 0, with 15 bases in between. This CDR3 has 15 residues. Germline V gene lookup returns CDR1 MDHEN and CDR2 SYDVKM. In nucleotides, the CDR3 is TGTGCCAGCAATCTGGTGGGGGCAATGAACACTGAAGCTTTCTTT. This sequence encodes CASNLVGAMNTEAFF.

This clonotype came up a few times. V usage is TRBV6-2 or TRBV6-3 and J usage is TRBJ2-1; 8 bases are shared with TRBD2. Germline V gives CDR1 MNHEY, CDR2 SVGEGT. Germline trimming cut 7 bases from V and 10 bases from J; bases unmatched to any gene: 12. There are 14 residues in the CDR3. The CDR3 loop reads CASTTSGRIVEQFF. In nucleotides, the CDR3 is TGTGCCAGCACCACTAGCGGCCGGATAGTCGAGCAGTTCTTC.

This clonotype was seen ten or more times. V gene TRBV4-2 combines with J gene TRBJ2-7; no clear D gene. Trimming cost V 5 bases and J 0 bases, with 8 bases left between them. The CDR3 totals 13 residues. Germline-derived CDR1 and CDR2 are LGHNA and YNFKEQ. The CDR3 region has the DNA TGTGCCAGCAGCGGGCACCTCTCCTACGAGCAGTACTTC. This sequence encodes CASSGHLSYEQYF.

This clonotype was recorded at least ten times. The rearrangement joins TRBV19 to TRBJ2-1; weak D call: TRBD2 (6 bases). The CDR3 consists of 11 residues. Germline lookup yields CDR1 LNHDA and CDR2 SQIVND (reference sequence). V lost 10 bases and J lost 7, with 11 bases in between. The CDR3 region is CATLRGNEQFF. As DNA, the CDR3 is TGTGCCACCTTGCGGGGAAATGAGCAGTTCTTC.

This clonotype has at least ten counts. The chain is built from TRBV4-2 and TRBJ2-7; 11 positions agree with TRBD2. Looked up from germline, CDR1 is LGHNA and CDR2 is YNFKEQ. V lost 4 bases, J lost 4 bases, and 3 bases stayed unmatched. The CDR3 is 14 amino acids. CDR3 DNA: TGTGCCAGCAGCCCTGCTAGCGGGGGGTACGAGCAGTACTTC. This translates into CASSPASGGYEQYF.

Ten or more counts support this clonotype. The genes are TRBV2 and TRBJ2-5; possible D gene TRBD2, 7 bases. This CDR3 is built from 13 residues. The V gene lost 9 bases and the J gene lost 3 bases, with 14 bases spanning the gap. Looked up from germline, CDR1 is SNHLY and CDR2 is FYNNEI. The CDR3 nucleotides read TGTGCCAGGAGCGGGACACTGGAAGAGACCCAGTACTTC. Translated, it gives CARSGTLEETQYF.

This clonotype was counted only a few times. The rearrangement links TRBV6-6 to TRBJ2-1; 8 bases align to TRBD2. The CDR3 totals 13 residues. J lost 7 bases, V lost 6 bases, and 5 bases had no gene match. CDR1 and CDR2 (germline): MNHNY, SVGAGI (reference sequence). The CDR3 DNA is TGTGCCAGCAGCAGCGGGGGCGTGAATGAGCAGTTCTTC. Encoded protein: CASSSGGVNEQFF.

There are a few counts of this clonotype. For the CDR3, the DNA is TGTGCCAGCAGCCAGGGGACCCCAGATACGCAGTATTTT. Translation: CASSQGTPDTQYF. The V gene is TRBV3-1, the J gene TRBJ2-3; D possibly uses TRBD1 or TRBD2 (5 bases each). CDR1 and CDR2 from the germline V gene are LGHDT and YNNKEL (reference sequence). There are 13 residues in the CDR3. With 3 bases removed from V and 4 bases from J, the gap between germline ends came to 8 bases.

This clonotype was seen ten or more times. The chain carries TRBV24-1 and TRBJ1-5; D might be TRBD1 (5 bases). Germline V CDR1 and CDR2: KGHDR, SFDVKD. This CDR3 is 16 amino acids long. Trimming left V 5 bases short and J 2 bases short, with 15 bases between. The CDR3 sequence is CATSASGSGGNQPQHF. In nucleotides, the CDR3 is TGTGCCACCAGTGCTTCGGGGTCGGGGGGCAATCAGCCCCAGCATTTT.

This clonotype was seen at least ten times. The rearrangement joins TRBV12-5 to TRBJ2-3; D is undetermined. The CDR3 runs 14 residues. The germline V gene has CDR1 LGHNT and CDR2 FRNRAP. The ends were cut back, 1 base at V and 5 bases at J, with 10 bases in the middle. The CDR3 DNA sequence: TGTGCTAGTGGTTTGGGTGAGTCGGGAGATACGCAGTATTTT. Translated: CASGLGESGDTQYF.

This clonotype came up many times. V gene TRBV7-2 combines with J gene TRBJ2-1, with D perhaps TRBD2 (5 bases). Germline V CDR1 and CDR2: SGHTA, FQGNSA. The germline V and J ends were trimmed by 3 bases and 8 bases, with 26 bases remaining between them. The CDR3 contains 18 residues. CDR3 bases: TGTGCCAGCAGCTTGACGGGCCCCGGGCCCCTAGCACGAGATGAGCAGTTCTTC. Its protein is CASSLTGPGPLARDEQFF.

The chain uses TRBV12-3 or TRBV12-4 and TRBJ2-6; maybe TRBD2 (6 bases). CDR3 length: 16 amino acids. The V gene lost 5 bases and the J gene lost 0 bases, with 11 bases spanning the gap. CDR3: CASSPRGTSGANVLTF. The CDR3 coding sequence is TGTGCCAGCAGTCCCCGCGGGACCTCTGGGGCCAACGTCCTGACTTTC.

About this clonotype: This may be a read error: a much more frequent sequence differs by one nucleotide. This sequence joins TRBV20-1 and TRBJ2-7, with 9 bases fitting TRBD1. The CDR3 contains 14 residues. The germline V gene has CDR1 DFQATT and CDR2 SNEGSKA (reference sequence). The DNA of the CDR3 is TGCAGTGCTATCCCGACAGGGGGTTTTAACGAGCGGTACTTC. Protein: CSAIPTGGFNERYF.

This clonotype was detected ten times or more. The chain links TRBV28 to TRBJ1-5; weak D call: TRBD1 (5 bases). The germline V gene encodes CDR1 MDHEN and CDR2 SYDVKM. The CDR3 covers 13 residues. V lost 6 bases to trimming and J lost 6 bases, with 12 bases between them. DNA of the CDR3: TGTGCCAGCAGGGGGGGAGGGCCTCAGCCCCAGCATTTT. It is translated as CASRGGGPQPQHF.

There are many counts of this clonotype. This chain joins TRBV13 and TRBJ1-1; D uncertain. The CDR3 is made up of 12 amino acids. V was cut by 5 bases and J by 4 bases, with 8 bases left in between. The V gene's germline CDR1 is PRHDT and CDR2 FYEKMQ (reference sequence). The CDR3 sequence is CASSDAGTEAFF. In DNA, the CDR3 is TGTGCCAGCAGCGACGCCGGCACTGAAGCTTTCTTT. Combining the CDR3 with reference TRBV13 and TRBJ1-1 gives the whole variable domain AAGVIQSPRHLIKEKRETATLKCYPIPRHDTVYWYQQGPGQDPQFLISFYEKMQSDKGSIPDRFSAQQFSDYHSELNMSSLELGDSALYFCASSDAGTEAFFGQGTRLTVV.

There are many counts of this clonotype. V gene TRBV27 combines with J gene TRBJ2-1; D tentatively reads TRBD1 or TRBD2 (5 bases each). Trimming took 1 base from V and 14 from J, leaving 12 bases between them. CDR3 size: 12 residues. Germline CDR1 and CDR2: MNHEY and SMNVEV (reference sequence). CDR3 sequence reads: CASSLLGEREFF. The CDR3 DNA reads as TGTGCCAGCAGTTTATTGGGGGAGAGGGAGTTCTTC.

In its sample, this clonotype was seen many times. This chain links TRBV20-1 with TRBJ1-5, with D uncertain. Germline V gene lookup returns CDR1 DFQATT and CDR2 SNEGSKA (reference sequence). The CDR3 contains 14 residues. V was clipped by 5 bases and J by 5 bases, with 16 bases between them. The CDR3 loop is CSAFPDIFDQPQHF. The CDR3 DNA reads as TGCAGTGCTTTTCCCGACATTTTCGATCAGCCCCAGCATTTT.

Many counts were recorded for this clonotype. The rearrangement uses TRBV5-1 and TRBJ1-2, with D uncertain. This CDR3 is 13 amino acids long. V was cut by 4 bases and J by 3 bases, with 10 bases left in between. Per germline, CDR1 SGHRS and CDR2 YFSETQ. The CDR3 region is CASSNEGDYGYTF. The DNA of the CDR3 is TGCGCCAGCAGCAACGAGGGAGACTATGGCTACACCTTC.

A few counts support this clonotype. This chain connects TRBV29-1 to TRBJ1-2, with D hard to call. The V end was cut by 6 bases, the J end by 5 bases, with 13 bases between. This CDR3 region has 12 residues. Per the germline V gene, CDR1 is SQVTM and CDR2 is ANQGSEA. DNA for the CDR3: TGCAGCGTCCGCCCTGACAATTATGGCTACACCTTC. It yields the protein CSVRPDNYGYTF.

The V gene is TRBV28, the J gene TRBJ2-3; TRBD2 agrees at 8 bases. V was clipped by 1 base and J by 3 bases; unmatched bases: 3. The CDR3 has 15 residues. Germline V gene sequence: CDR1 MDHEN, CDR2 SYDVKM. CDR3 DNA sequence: TGTGCCAGCAGTTTATCCGGGGGGGTGACAGATACGCAGTATTTT. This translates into CASSLSGGVTDTQYF.

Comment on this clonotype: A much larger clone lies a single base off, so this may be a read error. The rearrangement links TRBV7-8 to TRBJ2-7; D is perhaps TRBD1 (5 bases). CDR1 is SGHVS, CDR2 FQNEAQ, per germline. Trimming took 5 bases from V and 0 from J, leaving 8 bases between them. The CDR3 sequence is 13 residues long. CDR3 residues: CASSPDISYEQYF. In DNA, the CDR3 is TGTGCCAGCAGCCCGGACATCTCCTACGAGCAGTACTTC.

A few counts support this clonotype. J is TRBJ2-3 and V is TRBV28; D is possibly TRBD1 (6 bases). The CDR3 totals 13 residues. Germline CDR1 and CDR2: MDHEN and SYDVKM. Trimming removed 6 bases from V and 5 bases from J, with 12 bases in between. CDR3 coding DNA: TGTGCCAGCAGATCCCCAGGGGTAGATACGCAGTATTTT. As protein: CASRSPGVDTQYF.

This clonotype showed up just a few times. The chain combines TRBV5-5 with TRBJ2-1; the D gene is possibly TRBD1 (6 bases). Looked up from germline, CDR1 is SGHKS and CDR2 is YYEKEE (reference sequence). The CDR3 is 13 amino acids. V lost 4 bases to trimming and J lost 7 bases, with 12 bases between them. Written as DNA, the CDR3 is TGTGCCAGCAGCCAGATACAGGGAAATGAGCAGTTCTTC. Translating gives CASSQIQGNEQFF.

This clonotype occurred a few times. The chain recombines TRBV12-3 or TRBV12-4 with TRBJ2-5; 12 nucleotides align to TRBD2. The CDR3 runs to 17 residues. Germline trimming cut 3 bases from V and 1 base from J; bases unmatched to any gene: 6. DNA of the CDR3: TGTGCCAGCAGTTTGGCGACTAGCGGGAGTGGCCAAGAGACCCAGTACTTC. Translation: CASSLATSGSGQETQYF.

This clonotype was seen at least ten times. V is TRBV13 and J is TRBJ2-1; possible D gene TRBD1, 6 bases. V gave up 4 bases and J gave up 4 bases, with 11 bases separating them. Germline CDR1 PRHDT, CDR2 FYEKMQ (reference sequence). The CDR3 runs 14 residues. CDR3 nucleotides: TGTGCCAGCAGCTCGTTACAGGGTTACAATGAGCAGTTCTTC. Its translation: CASSSLQGYNEQFF.

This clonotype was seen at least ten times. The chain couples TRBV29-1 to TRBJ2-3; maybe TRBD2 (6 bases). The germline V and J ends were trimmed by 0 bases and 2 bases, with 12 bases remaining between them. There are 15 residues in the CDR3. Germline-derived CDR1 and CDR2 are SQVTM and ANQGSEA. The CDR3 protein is CSVEDLAGYTDTQYF. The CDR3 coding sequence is TGCAGCGTTGAAGATCTGGCGGGGTACACAGATACGCAGTATTTT.